Listed below are T cell receptor beta chains from one sample, sequenced in a study of T-cell memory formation after mild COVID-19. From the 5' RACE reads, TCRdb called clonotypes with MiXCR, one entry per CDR3 protein. This table holds 200,000 to 250,000 distinct CDR3 sequences, approximately 10% found once. The sequenced sample consisted of PBMCs or a T cell subset sorted from them (not recorded which). The source of these receptors is a man between 18 and 35 years old who had mild COVID-19 (a few samples of this study predate the infection). Cell type and time point are not known. Each CDR3 is given with its conserved first and last residue. The order of the fields is CDR3 protein, CDR3 DNA, clone size, V gene, D gene, J gene. The D gene is left open where the match is weak. Some rows have no size entry. The others give once, few or many, or a class for an expanded clone.

CDR3 protein: CASSLAFQETQYF
CDR3 DNA: TGTGCCAGCAGCTTAGCGTTCCAAGAGACCCAGTACTTC
clone size: many
V gene: TRBV7-9
D gene: NA
J gene: TRBJ2-5

CDR3 protein: CASSVRERGAANEQFF
CDR3 DNA: TGTGCCAGCAGTGTAAGGGAGCGGGGGGCCGCCAATGAGCAGTTCTTC
clone size: many
V gene: TRBV25-1
D gene: TRBD2
J gene: TRBJ2-1

CDR3 protein: CASSPRGGGVANTGELFF
CDR3 DNA: TGTGCCAGCAGCCCCCGGGGCGGGGGGGTCGCGAACACCGGGGAGCTGTTTTTT
clone size: few
V gene: TRBV7-3
D gene: TRBD2
J gene: TRBJ2-2

CDR3 protein: CSARDKGPHGGIWYGYTF
CDR3 DNA: TGCAGTGCTAGAGATAAAGGGCCCCATGGAGGGATATGGTATGGCTACACCTTC
clone size: few
V gene: TRBV20-1
D gene: NA
J gene: TRBJ1-2

CDR3 protein: CASSLPGPYNEQFF
CDR3 DNA: TGTGCCAGCAGCTTACCGGGACCGTACAATGAGCAGTTCTTC
clone size: many
V gene: TRBV7-3
D gene: NA
J gene: TRBJ2-1

CDR3 protein: CASSLEHFGTYEQYF
CDR3 DNA: TGTGCCAGCAGCTTAGAACACTTTGGGACCTACGAGCAGTACTTC
clone size: NA
V gene: TRBV7-2
D gene: NA
J gene: TRBJ2-7

CDR3 protein: CASSDTSGLQETQYF
CDR3 DNA: TGTGCCAGCTCGGACACTAGCGGCCTCCAAGAGACCCAGTACTTC
clone size: few
V gene: TRBV5-6
D gene: TRBD2
J gene: TRBJ2-5

CDR3 protein: CASSLEALAGEETQYF
CDR3 DNA: TGTGCCAGCAGCTTAGAGGCACTAGCGGGGGAAGAGACCCAGTACTTC
clone size: few
V gene: TRBV11-2
D gene: TRBD2
J gene: TRBJ2-5

CDR3 protein: CSASPDLGETQYF
CDR3 DNA: TGCAGTGCTAGTCCCGATTTAGGCGAGACCCAGTACTTC
clone size: few
V gene: TRBV20-1
D gene: NA
J gene: TRBJ2-5

CDR3 protein: CASSLTRTGTKNIQYF
CDR3 DNA: TGTGCCAGCAGCTTAACTAGGACAGGGACCAAAAACATTCAGTACTTC
clone size: NA
V gene: TRBV7-2
D gene: TRBD1
J gene: TRBJ2-4

CDR3 protein: CASSEPSAGNTIYF
CDR3 DNA: TGTGCCAGCAGTGAACCTTCCGCTGGAAACACCATATATTTT
clone size: NA
V gene: TRBV6-1
D gene: NA
J gene: TRBJ1-3

CDR3 protein: CASRPGTGGVTEAFF
CDR3 DNA: TGTGCCAGCAGGCCCGGGACAGGGGGCGTTACTGAAGCTTTCTTT
clone size: NA
V gene: TRBV5-6
D gene: TRBD1
J gene: TRBJ1-1

CDR3 protein: CASSYEDSNEKLFF
CDR3 DNA: TGTGCCAGCAGTTACGAGGACAGCAATGAAAAACTGTTTTTT
clone size: NA
V gene: TRBV6-6
D gene: NA
J gene: TRBJ1-4

CDR3 protein: CASSLTGQGATTNSPLHF
CDR3 DNA: TGTGCCAGCAGCTTAACTGGTCAGGGGGCAACAACTAATTCACCCCTCCACTTT
clone size: few
V gene: TRBV7-3
D gene: TRBD1
J gene: TRBJ1-6

CDR3 protein: CASRTSGGSNEQFF
CDR3 DNA: TGTGCCAGCAGGACTAGCGGGGGATCCAATGAGCAGTTCTTC
clone size: NA
V gene: TRBV19
D gene: TRBD2
J gene: TRBJ2-1

CDR3 protein: CASRRTSGGIGETQYF
CDR3 DNA: TGTGCCAGCAGGCGGACTAGCGGGGGGATAGGAGAGACCCAGTACTTC
clone size: NA
V gene: TRBV6-1
D gene: TRBD2
J gene: TRBJ2-5

CDR3 protein: CASSPSDRYTF
CDR3 DNA: TGTGCCAGCAGCCCGAGTGACCGCTACACCTTC
clone size: few
V gene: TRBV7-9
D gene: NA
J gene: TRBJ1-2

CDR3 protein: CSVEPGVKETQYF
CDR3 DNA: TGCAGCGTCGAACCGGGAGTAAAAGAGACCCAGTACTTC
clone size: NA
V gene: TRBV29-1
D gene: NA
J gene: TRBJ2-5

CDR3 protein: CASSSREDYEQYF
CDR3 DNA: TGTGCCAGCAGCTCGCGGGAAGACTACGAGCAGTACTTC
clone size: many
V gene: TRBV7-9
D gene: NA
J gene: TRBJ2-7